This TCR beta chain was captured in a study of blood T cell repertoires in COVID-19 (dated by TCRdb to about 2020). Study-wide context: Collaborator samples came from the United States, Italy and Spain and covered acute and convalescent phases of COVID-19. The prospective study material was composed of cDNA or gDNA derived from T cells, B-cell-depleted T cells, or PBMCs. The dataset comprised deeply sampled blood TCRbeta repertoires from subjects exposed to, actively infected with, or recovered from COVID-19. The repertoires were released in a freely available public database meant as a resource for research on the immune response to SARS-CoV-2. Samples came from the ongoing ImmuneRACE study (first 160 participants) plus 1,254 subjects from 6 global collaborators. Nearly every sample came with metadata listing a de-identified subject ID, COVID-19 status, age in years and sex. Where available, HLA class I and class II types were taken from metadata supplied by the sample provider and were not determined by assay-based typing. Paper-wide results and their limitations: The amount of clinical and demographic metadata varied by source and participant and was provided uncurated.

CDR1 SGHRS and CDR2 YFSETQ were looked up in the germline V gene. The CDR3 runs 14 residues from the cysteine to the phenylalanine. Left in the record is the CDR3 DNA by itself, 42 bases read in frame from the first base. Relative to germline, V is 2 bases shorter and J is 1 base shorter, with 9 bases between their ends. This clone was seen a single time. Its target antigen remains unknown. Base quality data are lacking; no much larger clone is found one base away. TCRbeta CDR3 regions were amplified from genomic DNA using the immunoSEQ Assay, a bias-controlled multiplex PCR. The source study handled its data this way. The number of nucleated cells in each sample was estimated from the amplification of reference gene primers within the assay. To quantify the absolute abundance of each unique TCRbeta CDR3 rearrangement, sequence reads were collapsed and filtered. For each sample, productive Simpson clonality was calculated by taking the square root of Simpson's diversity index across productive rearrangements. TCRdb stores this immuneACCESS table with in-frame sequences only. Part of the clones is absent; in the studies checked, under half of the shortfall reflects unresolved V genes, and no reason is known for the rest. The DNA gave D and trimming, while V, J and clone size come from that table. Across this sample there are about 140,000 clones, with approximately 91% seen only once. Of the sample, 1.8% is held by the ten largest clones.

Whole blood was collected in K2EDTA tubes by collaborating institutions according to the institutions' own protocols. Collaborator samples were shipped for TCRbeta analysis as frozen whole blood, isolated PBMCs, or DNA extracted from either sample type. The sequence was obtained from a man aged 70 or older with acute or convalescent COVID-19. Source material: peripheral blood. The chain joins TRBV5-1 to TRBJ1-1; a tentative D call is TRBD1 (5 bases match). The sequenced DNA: TGCGCCAGCAGCTTAGCAGGGTCGAACACTGAAGCTTTCTTT. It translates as CASSLAGSNTEAFF.